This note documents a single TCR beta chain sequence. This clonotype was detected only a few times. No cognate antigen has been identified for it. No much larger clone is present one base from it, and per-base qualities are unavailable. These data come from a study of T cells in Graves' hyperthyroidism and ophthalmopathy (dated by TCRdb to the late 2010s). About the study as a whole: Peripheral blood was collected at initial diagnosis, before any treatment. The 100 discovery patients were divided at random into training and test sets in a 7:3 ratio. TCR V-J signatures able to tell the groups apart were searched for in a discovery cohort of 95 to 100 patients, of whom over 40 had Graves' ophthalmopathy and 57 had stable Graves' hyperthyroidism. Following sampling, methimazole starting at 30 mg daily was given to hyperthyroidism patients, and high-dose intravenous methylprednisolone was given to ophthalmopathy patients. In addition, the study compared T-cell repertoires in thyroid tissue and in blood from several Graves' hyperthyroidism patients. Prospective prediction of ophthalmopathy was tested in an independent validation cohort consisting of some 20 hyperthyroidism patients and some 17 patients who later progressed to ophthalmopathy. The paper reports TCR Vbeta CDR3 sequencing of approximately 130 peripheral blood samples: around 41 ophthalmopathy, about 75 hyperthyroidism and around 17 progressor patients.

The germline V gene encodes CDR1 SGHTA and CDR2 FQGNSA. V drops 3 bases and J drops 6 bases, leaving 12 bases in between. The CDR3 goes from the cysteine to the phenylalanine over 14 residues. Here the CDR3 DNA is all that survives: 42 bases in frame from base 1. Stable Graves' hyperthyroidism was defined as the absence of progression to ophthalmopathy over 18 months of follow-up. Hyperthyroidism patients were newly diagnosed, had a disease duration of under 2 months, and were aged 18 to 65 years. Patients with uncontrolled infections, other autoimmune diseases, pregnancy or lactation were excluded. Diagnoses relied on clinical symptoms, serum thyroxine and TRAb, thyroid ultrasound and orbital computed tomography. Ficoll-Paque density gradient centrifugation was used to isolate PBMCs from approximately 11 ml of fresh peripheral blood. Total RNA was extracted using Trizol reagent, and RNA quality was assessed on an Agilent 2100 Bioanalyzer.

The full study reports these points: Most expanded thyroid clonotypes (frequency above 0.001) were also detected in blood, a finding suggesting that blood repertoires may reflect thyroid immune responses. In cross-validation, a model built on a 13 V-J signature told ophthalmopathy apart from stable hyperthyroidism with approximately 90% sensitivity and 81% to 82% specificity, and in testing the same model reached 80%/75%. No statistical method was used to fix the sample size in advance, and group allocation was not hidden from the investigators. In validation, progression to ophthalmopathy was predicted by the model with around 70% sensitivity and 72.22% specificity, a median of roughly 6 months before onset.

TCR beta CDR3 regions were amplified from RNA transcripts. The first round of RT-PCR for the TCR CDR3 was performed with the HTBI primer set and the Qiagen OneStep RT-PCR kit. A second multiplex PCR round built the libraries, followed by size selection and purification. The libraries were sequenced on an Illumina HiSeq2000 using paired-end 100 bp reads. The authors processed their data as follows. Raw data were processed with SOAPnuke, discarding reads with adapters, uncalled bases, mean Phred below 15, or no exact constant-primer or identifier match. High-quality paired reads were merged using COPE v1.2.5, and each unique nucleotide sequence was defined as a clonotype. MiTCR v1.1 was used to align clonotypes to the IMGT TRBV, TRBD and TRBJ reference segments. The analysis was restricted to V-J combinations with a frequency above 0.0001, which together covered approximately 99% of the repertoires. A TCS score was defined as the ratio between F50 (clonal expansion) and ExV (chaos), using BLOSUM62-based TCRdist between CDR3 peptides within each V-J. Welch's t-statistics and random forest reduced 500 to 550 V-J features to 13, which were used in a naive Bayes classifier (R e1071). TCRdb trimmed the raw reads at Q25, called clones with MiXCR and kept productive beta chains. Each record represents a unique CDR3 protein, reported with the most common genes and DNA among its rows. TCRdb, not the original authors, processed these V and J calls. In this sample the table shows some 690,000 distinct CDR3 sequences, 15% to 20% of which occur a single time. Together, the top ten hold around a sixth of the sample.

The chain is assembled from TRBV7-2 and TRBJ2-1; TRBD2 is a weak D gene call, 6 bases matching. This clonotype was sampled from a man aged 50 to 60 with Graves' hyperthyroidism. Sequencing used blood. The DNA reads TGTGCCAGCAGCTTTTTCGGGACTCCCAATGAGCAGTTCTTC. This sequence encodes CASSFFGTPNEQFF. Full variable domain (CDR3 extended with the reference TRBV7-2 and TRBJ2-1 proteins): GAGVSQSPSNKVTEKGKDVELRCDPISGHTALYWYRQSLGQGLEFLIYFQGNSAPDKSGLPSDRFSAERTGGSVSTLTIQRTQQEDSAVYLCASSFFGTPNEQFFGPGTRLTVL.